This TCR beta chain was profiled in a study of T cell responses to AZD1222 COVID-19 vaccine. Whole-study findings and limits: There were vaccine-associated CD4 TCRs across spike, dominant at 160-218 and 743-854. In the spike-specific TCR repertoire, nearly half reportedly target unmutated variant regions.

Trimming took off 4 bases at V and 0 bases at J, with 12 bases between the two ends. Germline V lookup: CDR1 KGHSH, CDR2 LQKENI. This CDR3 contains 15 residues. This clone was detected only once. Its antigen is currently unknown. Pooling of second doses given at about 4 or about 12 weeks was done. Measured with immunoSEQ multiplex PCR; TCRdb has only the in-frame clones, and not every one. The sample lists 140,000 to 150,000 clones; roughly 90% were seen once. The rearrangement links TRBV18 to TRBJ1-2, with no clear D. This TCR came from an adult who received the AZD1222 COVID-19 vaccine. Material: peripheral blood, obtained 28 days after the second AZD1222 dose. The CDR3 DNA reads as TGTGCCAGCTCACTAACCGGCCTCACTAACTATGGCTACACCTTC. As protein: CASSLTGLTNYGYTF.